One sample yielded the 28 T cell receptor beta chains listed below, sequenced in a study of blood T cell repertoires in COVID-19. Sequencing was performed with immunoSEQ multiplex PCR; in TCRdb, only in-frame clones are kept and a portion is missing. This table holds 200,000 to 300,000 clones, approximately 88% found once. Sequencing input: PBMCs or T cells enriched from blood (not recorded which). The receptors were gathered from a woman aged 40 to 55 with acute COVID-19.

The genes are TRBV2 and TRBJ2-7, with D unclear. Looked up from germline, CDR1 is SNHLY and CDR2 is FYNNEI. Trimming left V 8 bases short and J 2 bases short, with 7 bases between. This CDR3 contains 11 residues. Here the CDR3 DNA reads TGTGCCAGCTCAGATACCTACGAGCAGTACTTC. Translation gives CASSDTYEQYF. Together with reference TRBV2 and TRBJ2-7, the CDR3 gives the full variable domain: EPEVTQTPSHQVTQMGQEVILRCVPISNHLYFYWYRQILGQKVEFLVSFYNNEISEKSEIFDDQFSVERPDGSNFTLKIRSTKLEDSAMYFCASSDTYEQYFGPGTRLTVT.

This clone was seen only a few times. The V gene is TRBV13, the J gene TRBJ1-1; 8 nucleotides line up with TRBD1. V trimming: 0 bases; J trimming: 1 base; junction bases outside the gene matches: 4. The CDR3 spans 16 residues. In germline, CDR1 is PRHDT, CDR2 FYEKMQ (reference sequence). Here the CDR3 DNA reads TGTGCCAGCAGCTTAGGAGGACAGGGAAAGAACACTGAAGCTTTCTTT. Translating it yields CASSLGGQGKNTEAFF.

CDR3 region: CASSLDRVREKLFF. Here the CDR3 DNA reads TGTGCCAGCAGTTTGGACAGGGTCAGGGAAAAACTGTTTTTT. The chain has TRBV6-5 and TRBJ1-4, with 8 positions matching TRBD1. V lost 4 bases and J lost 8; bases outside the gene matches: 6. There are 14 residues in the CDR3. Germline CDR1 MNHEY, CDR2 SVGAGI.

The J gene is TRBJ2-4, the V gene TRBV2; 8 bases agree with TRBD2. This CDR3 is 13 amino acids long. V lost 8 bases and J lost 2; bases outside the gene matches: 2. The V gene's germline CDR1 is SNHLY and CDR2 FYNNEI. The DNA of the CDR3 is TGTGCCAGCGGGACTAGTCCCAAAAACATTCAGTACTTC. It encodes CASGTSPKNIQYF.

The chain recombines TRBV12-3 or TRBV12-4 with TRBJ1-2, with a possible D match to TRBD1 (6 bases). Trimming removed 3 bases from V and 3 bases from J, with 8 bases in between. This CDR3 contains 13 residues. The chain's CDR3 is CASSFNRDYGYTF. CDR3 DNA sequence: TGTGCCAGCAGTTTTAACAGGGACTATGGCTACACCTTC.

The chain is built from TRBV30 and TRBJ2-2; TRBD2 agrees at 10 bases. The length of the CDR3 is 15 residues. Trimming cost V 4 bases and J 7 bases; bases outside gene matches: 9. Germline V gene sequence: CDR1 GTSNPN, CDR2 SVGIG (reference sequence). In DNA form, the CDR3 reads TGTGCCTGGACCCTAGCGGGAGTGAATGGCGGGGAGCTGTTTTTT. This codes for CAWTLAGVNGGELFF.

The count of this clone is one. The chain recombines TRBV11-2 with TRBJ2-7; D is uncertain. The CDR3 extends over 13 amino acids. The V end was cut by 5 bases, the J end by 3 bases, with 11 bases between. Germline V gives CDR1 SGHAT, CDR2 FQNNGV. The CDR3 loop is CASSPRPNYEQYV. CDR3 nucleotides: TGTGCCAGCAGCCCGCGCCCCAACTACGAGCAGTACGTC.

This chain uses TRBV5-1 with TRBJ2-3; 9 bases match TRBD2. The junction had 5 bases not matched to a gene; V was cut back by 1 base and J by 2 bases. The CDR3 extends over 16 amino acids. Looked up from germline, CDR1 is SGHRS and CDR2 is YFSETQ. The CDR3 reads CASSLFGLATTDTQYF. Here the CDR3 DNA reads TGCGCCAGCAGCTTGTTCGGACTAGCGACCACAGATACGCAGTATTTT.

This rearrangement joins TRBV14 to TRBJ2-3; 7 bases are a match to TRBD2. The CDR3 loop spans 16 amino acids. The V segment lost 1 base and the J segment 4 bases; nucleotides outside the gene matches: 8. Germline V gene lookup returns CDR1 SGHDN and CDR2 FVKESK. The CDR3 DNA reads as TGTGCCAGCAGCCAAGCCCCAGGGAGGGGAGCAGATACGCAGTATTTT. Its translation: CASSQAPGRGADTQYF.

This chain links TRBV27 with TRBJ2-7; 7 bases are a match to TRBD1. The CDR3 has 13 residues. Unmatched junction bases numbered 6, after V lost 6 bases and J lost 4 bases. The germline V gene encodes CDR1 MNHEY and CDR2 SMNVEV (reference sequence). This CDR3 reads CASSRQGSYEQYV. As DNA, the CDR3 is TGTGCCAGCAGCCGACAGGGATCGTACGAGCAGTACGTC.

V and J are TRBV19 and TRBJ1-3; TRBD1 matches at 9 bases. Germline loops: CDR1 LNHDA, CDR2 SQIVND (reference sequence). This CDR3 is built from 14 residues. Trimming at V came to 10 bases and at J to 0 bases, leaving 4 bases not matched to a gene. CDR3 in amino acids: CATGDRVSGNTIYF. The CDR3 region has the DNA TGTGCCACTGGGGACAGGGTCTCTGGAAACACCATATATTTT.

The V gene is TRBV11-2, the J gene TRBJ2-4, with 11 nucleotides matching TRBD1. Germline values: CDR1 SGHAT, CDR2 FQNNGV. Trimming took 3 bases from V and 0 from J; bases not matched to a gene: 7. CDR3 size: 18 residues. This chain's CDR3 is CASSFRTGGFVAKNIQYF. CDR3 bases: TGTGCCAGCAGCTTCCGGACAGGGGGCTTCGTAGCCAAAAACATTCAGTACTTC.

The chain carries TRBV7-2 and TRBJ1-5, with TRBD1 matching over 12 bases. The CDR3 loop spans 16 amino acids. The V and J ends lost 5 bases and 4 bases, in that order; junction bases with no gene match: 6. Germline V gene lookup returns CDR1 SGHTA and CDR2 FQGNSA. The CDR3 is CASSLGTGGTNQPQHF. CDR3 coding DNA: TGTGCCAGCAGCCTAGGGACAGGGGGCACAAATCAGCCCCAGCATTTT.

Comments on this clone: The sample holds other DNA sequences that translate to the same CDR3. The chain links TRBV18 to TRBJ1-1; D is possibly TRBD1 (5 bases). The CDR3 runs to 13 residues. Germline CDR1 KGHSH, CDR2 LQKENI. Trimming removed 6 bases from V and 1 base from J, with 9 bases in between. CDR3 residues: CASSSTENTEAFF. CDR3 coding DNA: TGTGCCAGCTCTTCGACAGAGAACACTGAAGCTTTCTTT.

The J gene is TRBJ1-2, the V gene TRBV19; D possibly corresponds to TRBD1 (6 bases). The CDR3 has 15 residues. V was clipped by 4 bases and J by 5 bases, with 17 bases between them. The germline V gene has CDR1 LNHDA and CDR2 SQIVND (reference sequence). The CDR3 sequence is CASSTPFGGGYGYTF. CDR3 DNA: TGTGCCAGTAGTACCCCATTTGGGGGCGGTTATGGCTACACCTTC.

The rearrangement uses TRBV4-3 and TRBJ1-2; D is ambiguous. Germline lookup yields CDR1 LGHNA and CDR2 YSLEER. Trimming removed 4 bases at V and 8 bases at J, with 14 bases between. CDR3 length: 13 amino acids. CDR3 DNA sequence: TGCGCCAGCAGCCCCCTACCGGGAGCAGGCTACACCTTC. This sequence encodes CASSPLPGAGYTF.

The chain has TRBV7-8 and TRBJ1-6; the match to TRBD1 covers 8 bases. The ends lost 1 base at V and 9 bases at J; junction bases unmatched: 2. Germline loops: CDR1 SGHVS, CDR2 FQNEAQ. The CDR3 consists of 14 residues. This chain's CDR3 is CASSLEDRGSPLHF. The CDR3 DNA follows: TGTGCCAGCAGCTTAGAAGACAGGGGTTCACCCCTCCACTTT.

The chain is built from TRBV5-6 and TRBJ1-3; tentative D call: TRBD1 (6 bases). The V gene lost 0 bases and the J gene lost 4 bases, with 14 bases spanning the gap. The germline V gene has CDR1 SGHDT and CDR2 YYEEEE. CDR3 length: 16 residues. Written as DNA, the CDR3 is TGTGCCAGCAGCTTGGCTGGTACAGGGTTAGGAAACACCATATATTTT. This translates into CASSLAGTGLGNTIYF.

The rearrangement uses TRBV4-3 and TRBJ1-1; weak D call: TRBD1 (5 bases). Per the germline V gene, CDR1 is LGHNA and CDR2 is YSLEER. This CDR3 has 17 residues. V was trimmed by 0 bases and J by 0 bases, leaving 14 bases between them. The DNA for the CDR3 is TGCGCCAGCAGCCAAGACCCTCAGGGAGGAGTGAACACTGAAGCTTTCTTT. Protein sequence: CASSQDPQGGVNTEAFF.

This chain connects TRBV18 to TRBJ2-1, with 11 bases identical to TRBD2. CDR1 and CDR2 from the germline V gene are KGHSH and LQKENI. V shed 6 bases and J 4 bases; nucleotides not matched to a gene: 5. This CDR3 is built from 15 residues. Here the CDR3 reads CASSPSGGPYNEQFF. CDR3 bases: TGTGCCAGCTCGCCTAGCGGGGGGCCGTACAATGAGCAGTTCTTC.

The J gene is TRBJ1-6, the V gene TRBV3-1 (or the pseudogene TRBV3-2); 12 nucleotides agree with TRBD1. V lost 1 base to trimming and J lost 7 bases; unmatched junction nucleotides: 5. The CDR3 covers 17 residues. Germline V lookup: CDR1 LGHDT, CDR2 YNNKEL (reference sequence). The chain's CDR3 is CASSQGDRGLGNSPLHF. In DNA, the CDR3 is TGTGCCAGCAGCCAAGGGGACAGGGGGCTGGGGAATTCACCCCTCCACTTT.

The chain uses TRBV9 and TRBJ1-4, with 8 bases matching TRBD1. The germline V gene has CDR1 SGDLS and CDR2 YYNGEE. V lost 0 bases, J lost 5 bases, and 0 bases stayed unmatched. The CDR3 totals 14 residues. CDR3 amino acids: CASSVGDRNEKLFF. CDR3 nucleotides: TGTGCCAGCAGCGTAGGGGACAGGAATGAAAAACTGTTTTTT.

This chain joins TRBV15 and TRBJ2-7; D is unclear. This CDR3 spans 13 amino acids. CDR1 LNHNV and CDR2 YYDKDF come from the germline V gene (reference sequence). V was trimmed by 0 bases and J by 7 bases, leaving 10 bases between them. The CDR3 reads CATSRDLAWEQYV. The CDR3 region has the DNA TGTGCCACCAGCAGAGATCTTGCGTGGGAGCAGTACGTC.

In its sample, this clone was seen once. The V call is TRBV7-9, the J call TRBJ1-4, with D uncertain. Trimming took off 3 bases at V and 0 bases at J, with 2 bases between the two ends. CDR3 length: 13 residues. Per germline, CDR1 SEHNR and CDR2 FQNEAQ (reference sequence). CDR3 sequence reads: CASSFTTNEKLFF. CDR3 nucleotides: TGTGCCAGCAGCTTCACAACTAATGAAAAACTGTTTTTT.

This clone has more than one count but fewer than ten. The rearrangement links TRBV5-5 to TRBJ2-7; 8 bases are shared with TRBD2. The CDR3 runs to 14 residues. Germline V gene lookup returns CDR1 SGHKS and CDR2 YYEKEE (reference sequence). V was clipped by 3 bases and J by 6 bases; unmatched bases: 8. CDR3 DNA: TGTGCCAGCAGCTCAACCGGGACTAGGCGCGAGCAGTACGTC. It codes for CASSSTGTRREQYV.

The chain uses TRBV15 and TRBJ2-3; possible D gene TRBD1, 6 bases. Germline V gene sequence: CDR1 LNHNV, CDR2 YYDKDF (reference sequence). This CDR3 contains 16 residues. Trimming removed 0 bases at V and 6 bases at J, with 16 bases between. CDR3 nucleotides: TGTGCCACCAGCAGAGATCTCGACAGGCGAGGGGATACGCAGTATTTT. This codes for CATSRDLDRRGDTQYF.

The V and J genes are TRBV6-1 and TRBJ1-5, with D maybe TRBD1 (5 bases). This CDR3 is 15 amino acids long. Trimming took 4 bases from V and 3 from J, leaving 13 bases between them. Germline assignment: CDR1 MNHNS and CDR2 SASEGT. The CDR3 spells CASSVRQGDNQPQHF. The CDR3 DNA reads as TGTGCCAGCAGTGTTCGGCAGGGCGACAATCAGCCCCAGCATTTT.

The chain links TRBV7-2 to TRBJ1-4; 8 nucleotides agree with TRBD1. The CDR3 has 14 residues. J was trimmed by 3 bases and V by 5 bases; bases with no gene match: 2. Per the germline V gene, CDR1 is SGHTA and CDR2 is FQGNSA. The CDR3 DNA reads as TGTGCCAGCAGCAAACAGGGGGCTAATGAAAAACTGTTTTTT. This sequence encodes CASSKQGANEKLFF.